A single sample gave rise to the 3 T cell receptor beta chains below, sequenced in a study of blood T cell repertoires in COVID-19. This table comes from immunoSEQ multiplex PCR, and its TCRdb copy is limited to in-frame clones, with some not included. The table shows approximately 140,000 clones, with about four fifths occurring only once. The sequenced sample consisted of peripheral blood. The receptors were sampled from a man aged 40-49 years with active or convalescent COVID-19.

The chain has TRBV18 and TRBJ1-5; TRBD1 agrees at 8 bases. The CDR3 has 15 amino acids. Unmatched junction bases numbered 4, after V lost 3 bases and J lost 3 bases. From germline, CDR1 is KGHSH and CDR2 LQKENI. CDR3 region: CASSPRQGNNQPQHF. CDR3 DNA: TGTGCCAGCTCACCTCGACAGGGGAACAATCAGCCCCAGCATTTT.

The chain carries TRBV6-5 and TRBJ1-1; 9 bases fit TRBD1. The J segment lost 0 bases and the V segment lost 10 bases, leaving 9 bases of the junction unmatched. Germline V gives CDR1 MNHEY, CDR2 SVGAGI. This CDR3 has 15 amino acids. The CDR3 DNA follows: TGTGCCACCCCGGGACAGGGCAATATGAACACTGAAGCTTTCTTT. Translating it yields CATPGQGNMNTEAFF.

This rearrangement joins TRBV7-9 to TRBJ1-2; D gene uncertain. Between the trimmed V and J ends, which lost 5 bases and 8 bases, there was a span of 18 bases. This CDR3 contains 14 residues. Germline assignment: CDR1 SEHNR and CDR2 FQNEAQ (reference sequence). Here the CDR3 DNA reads TGTGCCAGCAGCCCTTCTCAGTTAGAGCGGGGCTACACCTTC. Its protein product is CASSPSQLERGYTF.